The 5 T cell receptor beta chains below were found in one sample sequenced in a study of blood T cell repertoires in COVID-19. Assay: immunoSEQ multiplex PCR; the TCRdb copy retains only in-frame clones and omits some. The sample carries some 200,000 clones, 60% to 80% recorded once. Sequencing was carried out using PBMCs or T cells enriched from blood (not recorded which). These TCRs come from a woman aged 45-59 years who had recovered from COVID-19.

V and J are TRBV7-2 and TRBJ1-2; D is undetermined. The ends were cut back, 1 base at V and 2 bases at J, with 8 bases in the middle. CDR1 is SGHTA and CDR2 is FQGNSA in the germline V gene. The CDR3 sequence is 14 residues long. CDR3 sequence (DNA): TGTGCCAGCAGCTTAGGGTGGCAGAACTATGGCTACACCTTC. This codes for CASSLGWQNYGYTF.

This chain links TRBV7-2 with TRBJ2-1; the D gene is possibly TRBD2 (6 bases). CDR1 and CDR2 from the germline V gene are SGHTA and FQGNSA. V shed 0 bases and J shed 5 bases, with 14 bases lying between them. The CDR3 consists of 16 residues. This CDR3 reads CASSLAWRGPNNEQFF. The CDR3 region has the DNA TGTGCCAGCAGCTTAGCATGGCGGGGCCCTAACAATGAGCAGTTCTTC.

This sequence joins TRBV5-1 and TRBJ2-5; a weak D match, TRBD1 (5 bases). Per the germline V gene, CDR1 is SGHRS and CDR2 is YFSETQ. The CDR3 runs to 14 residues. V lost 5 bases and J 4 bases, leaving 15 bases between the germline ends. CDR3 sequence: CASRQEPSGETQYF. CDR3 DNA sequence: TGCGCCAGCAGACAGGAGCCTTCCGGAGAGACCCAGTACTTC.

This clone was observed a handful of times. V usage is TRBV5-1 and J usage is TRBJ2-1, with TRBD1 matching 7 bases. Unmatched junction bases numbered 14, after V lost 4 bases and J lost 7 bases. This CDR3 has 16 residues. In germline, CDR1 is SGHRS, CDR2 YFSETQ. CDR3 in amino acids: CASSTTTGSSGNEQFF. The DNA for the CDR3 is TGCGCCAGCAGCACGACGACAGGGTCCTCGGGGAATGAGCAGTTCTTC.

V is TRBV18 and J is TRBJ2-3, with TRBD1 matching 8 bases. V lost 5 bases and J lost 2; bases outside the gene matches: 6. This CDR3 comprises 15 residues. Germline V gene lookup returns CDR1 KGHSH and CDR2 LQKENI. CDR3 coding DNA: TGTGCCAGCTCAGCGGACAGGGCCAACACAGATACGCAGTATTTT. It is translated as CASSADRANTDTQYF.